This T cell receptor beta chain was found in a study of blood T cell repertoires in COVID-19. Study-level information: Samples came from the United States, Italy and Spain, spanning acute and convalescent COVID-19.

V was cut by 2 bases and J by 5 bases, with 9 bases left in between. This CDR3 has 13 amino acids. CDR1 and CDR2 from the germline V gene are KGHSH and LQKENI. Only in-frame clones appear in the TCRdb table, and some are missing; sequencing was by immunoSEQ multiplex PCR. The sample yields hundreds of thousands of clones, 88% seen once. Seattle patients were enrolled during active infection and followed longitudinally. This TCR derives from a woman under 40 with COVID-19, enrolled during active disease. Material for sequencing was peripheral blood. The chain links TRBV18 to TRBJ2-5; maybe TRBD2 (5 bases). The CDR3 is CASSPTGKETQYF. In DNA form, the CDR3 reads TGTGCCAGCTCACCAACCGGGAAGGAGACCCAGTACTTC.